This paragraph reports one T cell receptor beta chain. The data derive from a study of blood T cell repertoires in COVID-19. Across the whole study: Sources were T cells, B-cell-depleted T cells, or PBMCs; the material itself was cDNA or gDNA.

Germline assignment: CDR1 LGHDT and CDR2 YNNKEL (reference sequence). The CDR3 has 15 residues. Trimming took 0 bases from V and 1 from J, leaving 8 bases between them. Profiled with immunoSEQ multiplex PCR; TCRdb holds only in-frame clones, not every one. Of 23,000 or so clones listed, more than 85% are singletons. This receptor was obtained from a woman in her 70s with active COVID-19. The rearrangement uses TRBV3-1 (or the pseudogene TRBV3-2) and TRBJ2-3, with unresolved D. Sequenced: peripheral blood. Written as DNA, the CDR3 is TGTGCCAGCAGCCAAGAAACCCGGGGCACAGATACGCAGTATTTT. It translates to CASSQETRGTDTQYF.